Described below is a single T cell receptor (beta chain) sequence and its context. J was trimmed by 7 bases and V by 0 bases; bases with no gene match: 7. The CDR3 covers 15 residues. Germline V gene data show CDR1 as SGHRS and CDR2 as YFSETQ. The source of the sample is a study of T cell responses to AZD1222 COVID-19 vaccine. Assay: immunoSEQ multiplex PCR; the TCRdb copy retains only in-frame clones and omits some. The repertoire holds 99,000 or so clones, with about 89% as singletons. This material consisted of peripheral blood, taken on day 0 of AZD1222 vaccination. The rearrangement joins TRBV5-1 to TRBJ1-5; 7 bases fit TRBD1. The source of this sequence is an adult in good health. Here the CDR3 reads CASSLDRGRGQPQHF. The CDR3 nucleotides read TGCGCCAGCAGCTTGGACAGGGGTAGAGGACAGCCCCAGCATTTT. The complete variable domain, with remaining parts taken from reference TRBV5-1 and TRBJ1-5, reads KAGVTQTPRYLIKTRGQQVTLSCSPISGHRSVSWYQQTPGQGLQFLFEYFSETQRNKGNFPGRFSGRQFSNSRSEMNVSTLELGDSALYLCASSLDRGRGQPQHFGDGTRLSIL.